This is a list of T cell receptor beta chains from one sample in a study of shared clonotypes between healthy human individuals. The table came from immunoSEQ multiplex PCR; TCRdb's copy has only in-frame clones and leaves some out. The sample lists 1,400,000 or so clones; 98% were seen once. Sequenced: naive CD4+ T cells sorted from blood. Receptors were obtained from a young man in good health. CDR3s include the opening cysteine and the closing phenylalanine or tryptophan. D genes are given only for firm matches.

TRBD2	TRBV4-3	TRBJ2-3	TGCGCCAGCAGCCGAACGACTAGCGGGCTCTCCTTACCTACGCAGTATTTT	CASSRTTSGLSLPTQYF
.	TRBV5-5	TRBJ1-2	TGTGCCAGCAGCTTGGAGAGCGGGAACTATGGCTACACCTTC	CASSLESGNYGYTF
.	TRBV4-3	TRBJ2-7	TGCGCCAGCAGCCACCGACTAGGGGACTACGAGCAGTACTTC	CASSHRLGDYEQYF
TRBD1	TRBV2	TRBJ2-2	TGTGCCAGTAGGGGACAGAGGAACACCGGGGAGCTGTTTTTT	CASRGQRNTGELFF
TRBD2	TRBV5-1	TRBJ2-1	TGCGCCAGCAGCCGTAGCGGGAGATCTTCCAATGAGCAGTTCTTC	CASSRSGRSSNEQFF
.	TRBV5-1	TRBJ2-7	TGCGCCAGCAGTTCGGCGATCTCCTACGAGCAGTACTTC	CASSSAISYEQYF
.	TRBV9	TRBJ1-3	TGTGCCAGCAGCATTCAGGGGTATCGTGGAAACACCATATATTTT	CASSIQGYRGNTIYF
.	TRBV19	TRBJ1-5	TGTGCCAGTAGTGGAGGCGGTTTTAGCAATCAGCCCCAGCATTTT	CASSGGGFSNQPQHF
.	TRBV7-2	TRBJ2-2	TGTGCCAGCAGCTTAGTTAGGACTACCTTCGGGGAGCTGTTTTTT	CASSLVRTTFGELFF
.	TRBV28	TRBJ2-5	TGTGCCAGCAGTTTAGGAGGGAAAGAGACCCAGTACTTC	CASSLGGKETQYF
.	TRBV5-1	TRBJ1-1	TGCGCCAGCAGCTCTTTAGGGGGTTCGGGCACTGAAGCTTTCTTT	CASSSLGGSGTEAFF
.	TRBV28	TRBJ1-1	TGTGCCAGCTTCGGACGCGGTCCTCCCACTGAAGCTTTCTTT	CASFGRGPPTEAFF
TRBD2	TRBV30	TRBJ2-1	TGTGCCTCAACACCGGTGAGCGGGAGGGCCCGTGAGCAGTTCTTC	CASTPVSGRAREQFF
.	TRBV29-1	TRBJ1-3	TGCAGCGTTCGCCGGGGCTCTGGAAACACCATATATTTT	CSVRRGSGNTIYF